This paragraph reports one T cell receptor beta chain. This entry is derived from a study of blood T cell repertoires in COVID-19. Study-level information: Acute-phase and convalescent COVID-19 samples originated in the United States, Italy and Spain. PBMCs, B-cell-depleted T cells, or T cells were the source of the cDNA or gDNA that made up the material.

The CDR3 has 13 amino acids. V lost 5 bases and J lost 3; bases outside the gene matches: 1. Germline V gives CDR1 MNHNY, CDR2 SVGAGI (reference sequence). Per the authors' pipeline: Estimates of nucleated cell counts were drawn from the amplification of reference gene primers. This table comes from immunoSEQ multiplex PCR, and its TCRdb copy is limited to in-frame clones, with some not included. V and J calls and clone size are given by that table; D and trimming were obtained from the DNA. Here the sample spans some 300,000 clones, around 90% being singletons. Sequencing was carried out using peripheral blood. The receptor comes from a man between 65 and 85 years old with acute or convalescent COVID-19. The rearrangement uses TRBV6-6 and TRBJ1-2, with 9 bases lining up with TRBD1. The CDR3 protein is CASSRTGDYGYTF. The CDR3, as DNA: TGTGCCAGCAGTCGGACAGGGGACTATGGCTACACCTTC.